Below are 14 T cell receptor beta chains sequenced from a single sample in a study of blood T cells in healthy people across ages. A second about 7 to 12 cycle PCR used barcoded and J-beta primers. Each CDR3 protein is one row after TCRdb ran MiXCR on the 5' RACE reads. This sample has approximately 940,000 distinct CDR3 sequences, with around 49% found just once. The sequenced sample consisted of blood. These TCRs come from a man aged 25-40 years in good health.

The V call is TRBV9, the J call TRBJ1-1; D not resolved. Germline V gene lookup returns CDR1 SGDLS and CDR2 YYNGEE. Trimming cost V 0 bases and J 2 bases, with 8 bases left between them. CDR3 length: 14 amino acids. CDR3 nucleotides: TGTGCCAGCAGCGTAGTTCCAGCCAACACTGAAGCTTTCTTT. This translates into CASSVVPANTEAFF.

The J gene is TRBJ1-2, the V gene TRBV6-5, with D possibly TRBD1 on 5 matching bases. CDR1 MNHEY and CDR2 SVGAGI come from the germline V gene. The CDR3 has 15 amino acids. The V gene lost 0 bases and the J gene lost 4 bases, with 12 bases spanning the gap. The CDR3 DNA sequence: TGTGCCAGCAGTTACTCCGGAGGGGCGTCCTATGGCTACACCTTC. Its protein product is CASSYSGGASYGYTF.

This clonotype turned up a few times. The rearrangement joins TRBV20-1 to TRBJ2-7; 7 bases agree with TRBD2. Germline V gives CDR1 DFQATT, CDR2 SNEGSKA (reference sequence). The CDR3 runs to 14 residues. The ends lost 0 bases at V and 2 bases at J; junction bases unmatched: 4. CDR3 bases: TGCAGTGCTAGAGACAGCGGGGATACCTACGAGCAGTACTTC. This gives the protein CSARDSGDTYEQYF.

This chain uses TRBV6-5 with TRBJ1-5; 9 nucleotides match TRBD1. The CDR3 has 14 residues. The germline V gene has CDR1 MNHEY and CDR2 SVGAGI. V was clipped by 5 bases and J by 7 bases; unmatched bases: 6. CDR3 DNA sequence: TGTGCCAGCAGTCCAGACAGGGGGTGGCAGCCCCAGCATTTT. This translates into CASSPDRGWQPQHF.

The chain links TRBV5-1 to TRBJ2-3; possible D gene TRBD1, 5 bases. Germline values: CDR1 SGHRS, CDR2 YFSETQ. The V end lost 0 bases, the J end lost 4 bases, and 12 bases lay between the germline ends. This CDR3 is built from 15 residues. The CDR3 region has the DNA TGCGCCAGCAGCTTGGTGGGGCAAGTTCCAGATACGCAGTATTTT. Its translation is CASSLVGQVPDTQYF.

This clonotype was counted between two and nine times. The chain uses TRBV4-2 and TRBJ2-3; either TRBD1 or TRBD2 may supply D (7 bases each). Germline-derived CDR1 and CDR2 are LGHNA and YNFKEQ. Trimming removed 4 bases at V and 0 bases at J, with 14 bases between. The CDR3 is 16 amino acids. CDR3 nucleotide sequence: TGTGCCAGCAGCCCCCAGGGGGGGGGCAGCACAGATACGCAGTATTTT. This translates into CASSPQGGGSTDTQYF.

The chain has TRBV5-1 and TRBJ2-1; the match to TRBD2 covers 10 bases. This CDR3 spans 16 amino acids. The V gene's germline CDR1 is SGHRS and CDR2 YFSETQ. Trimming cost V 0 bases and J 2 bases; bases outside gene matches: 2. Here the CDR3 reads CASSLVLAGTYNEQFF. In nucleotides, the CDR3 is TGCGCCAGCAGCTTGGTACTAGCGGGGACCTACAATGAGCAGTTCTTC.

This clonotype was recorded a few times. CDR3 loop: CASSLLPSENTKTQYF. As DNA, the CDR3 is TGCGCCAGCAGCTTGTTACCTAGCGAAAACACAAAGACCCAGTACTTC. This chain links TRBV5-1 with TRBJ2-5, with D maybe TRBD2 (6 bases). CDR3 size: 16 residues. V was trimmed by 1 base and J by 6 bases, leaving 19 bases between them. The V gene's germline CDR1 is SGHRS and CDR2 YFSETQ. The whole variable domain, remainder taken from reference TRBV5-1 and TRBJ2-5, is KAGVTQTPRYLIKTRGQQVTLSCSPISGHRSVSWYQQTPGQGLQFLFEYFSETQRNKGNFPGRFSGRQFSNSRSEMNVSTLELGDSALYLCASSLLPSENTKTQYFGPGTRLLVL.

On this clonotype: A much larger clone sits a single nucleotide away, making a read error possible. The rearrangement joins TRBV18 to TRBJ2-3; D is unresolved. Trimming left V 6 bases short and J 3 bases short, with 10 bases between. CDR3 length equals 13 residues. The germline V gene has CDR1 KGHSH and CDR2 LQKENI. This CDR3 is CASSAGWTDTQYF. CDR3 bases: TGTGCCAGCTCTGCTGGTTGGACAGATACGCAGTATTTT.

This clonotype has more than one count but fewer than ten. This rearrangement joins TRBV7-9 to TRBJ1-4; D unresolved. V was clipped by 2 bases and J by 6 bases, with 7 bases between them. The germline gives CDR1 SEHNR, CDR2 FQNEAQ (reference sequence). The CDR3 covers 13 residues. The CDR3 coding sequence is TGTGCCAGCAGCTTAAGTACATATGAAAAACTGTTTTTT. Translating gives CASSLSTYEKLFF.

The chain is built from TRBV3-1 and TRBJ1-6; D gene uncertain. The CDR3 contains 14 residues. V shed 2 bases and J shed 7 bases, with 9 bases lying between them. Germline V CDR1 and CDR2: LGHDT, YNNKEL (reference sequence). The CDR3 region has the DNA TGTGCCAGCAGCCAACAGGCAGAAAATTCACCCCTCCACTTT. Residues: CASSQQAENSPLHF.

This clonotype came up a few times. The CDR3: CASSQGQGSYSPLHF. The CDR3 DNA sequence: TGTGCCAGCAGCCAAGGTCAAGGATCCTATTCACCCCTCCACTTT. The J gene is TRBJ1-6, the V gene TRBV3-1; D is undetermined. From germline, CDR1 is LGHDT and CDR2 YNNKEL (reference sequence). The V end was cut by 1 base, the J end by 8 bases, with 12 bases between. This CDR3 comprises 15 residues.

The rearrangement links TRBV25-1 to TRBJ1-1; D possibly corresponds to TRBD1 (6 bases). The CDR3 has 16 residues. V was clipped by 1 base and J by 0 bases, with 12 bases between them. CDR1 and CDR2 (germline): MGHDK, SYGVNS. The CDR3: CASSESAGVLNTEAFF. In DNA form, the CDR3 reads TGTGCCAGCAGTGAATCGGCAGGGGTCCTGAACACTGAAGCTTTCTTT.

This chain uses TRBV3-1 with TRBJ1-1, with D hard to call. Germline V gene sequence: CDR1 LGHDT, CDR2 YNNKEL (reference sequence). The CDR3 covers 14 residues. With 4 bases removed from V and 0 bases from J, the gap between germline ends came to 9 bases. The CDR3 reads CASSPDFMNTEAFF. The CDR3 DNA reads TGTGCCAGCAGCCCAGACTTCATGAACACTGAAGCTTTCTTT.